These 9 T cell receptor beta chains came from one sample sequenced in a study of patients and donors after allogeneic stem cell transplantation. TCRdb itself ran the RT-PCR reads through MiXCR, one entry per CDR3 protein. Of 200,000 to 250,000 distinct CDR3 sequences listed, over 12% are singletons. The source material was blood, either unsorted or a sorted T cell fraction (not recorded which). The receptor set was obtained from a human donor who was either an allogeneic HSCT recipient or a stem cell or donor lymphocyte infusion donor (not recorded which). It is not recorded whose cells these are; they may come from a transplant donor.

Many counts were recorded for this clonotype. This chain connects TRBV7-8 to TRBJ2-1, with 8 bases lining up with TRBD2. The germline V gene encodes CDR1 SGHVS and CDR2 FQNEAQ. V lost 6 bases to trimming and J lost 3 bases; unmatched junction nucleotides: 7. The CDR3 spans 15 residues. CDR3 amino acids: CASRHASGGYNEQFF. For the CDR3, the DNA is TGTGCCAGCAGACATGCGAGCGGGGGCTACAATGAGCAGTTCTTC.

This clonotype has at least ten counts. V and J are TRBV5-1 and TRBJ2-5; TRBD1 or TRBD2 may be the D gene (5 bases each). Germline values: CDR1 SGHRS, CDR2 YFSETQ. V gave up 6 bases and J gave up 2 bases, with 14 bases separating them. The length of the CDR3 is 14 residues. CDR3: CASKVGTGQETQYF. DNA for the CDR3: TGCGCCAGCAAGGTTGGGACGGGACAAGAGACCCAGTACTTC. The whole variable domain, remainder taken from reference TRBV5-1 and TRBJ2-5, is KAGVTQTPRYLIKTRGQQVTLSCSPISGHRSVSWYQQTPGQGLQFLFEYFSETQRNKGNFPGRFSGRQFSNSRSEMNVSTLELGDSALYLCASKVGTGQETQYFGPGTRLLVL.

This clonotype was observed many times. The rearrangement joins TRBV29-1 to TRBJ1-1; 7 bases agree with TRBD1. The CDR3 is 12 amino acids. Germline CDR1 and CDR2: SQVTM and ANQGSEA. V lost 7 bases, J lost 6 bases, and 8 bases stayed unmatched. The CDR3 DNA sequence: TGCAGCGATGTGACAGGGCCTTCTGAAGCTTTCTTT. Its translation is CSDVTGPSEAFF. Full variable domain (remainder filled in from reference TRBV29-1 and TRBJ1-1): SAVISQKPSRDICQRGTSLTIQCQVDSQVTMMFWYRQQPGQSLTLIATANQGSEATYESGFVIDKFPISRPNLTFSTLTVSNMSPEDSSIYLCSDVTGPSEAFFGQGTRLTVV.

This chain links TRBV20-1 with TRBJ1-1; the match to TRBD1 covers 8 bases. CDR3 length equals 13 residues. Trimming took 6 bases from V and 2 from J; bases not matched to a gene: 5. Germline assignment: CDR1 DFQATT and CDR2 SNEGSKA (reference sequence). CDR3 bases: TGCAGTGCAAAGACAGGGGTCAACACTGAAGCTTTCTTT. Protein product: CSAKTGVNTEAFF.

The chain carries TRBV20-1 and TRBJ2-4; D is perhaps TRBD1 or TRBD2 (5 bases each). V was shortened by 0 bases and J by 2 bases, with 11 bases between the two germline ends. Germline V CDR1 and CDR2: DFQATT, SNEGSKA (reference sequence). CDR3 length: 15 amino acids. The chain's CDR3 is CSARDLWGTKNIQYF. As DNA, the CDR3 is TGCAGTGCTAGAGATCTTTGGGGGACCAAAAACATTCAGTACTTC.

The rearrangement links TRBV30 to TRBJ2-5; D ambiguous. The V end was cut by 6 bases, the J end by 3 bases, with 11 bases between. The CDR3 sequence is 12 residues long. Germline assignment: CDR1 GTSNPN and CDR2 SVGIG (reference sequence). DNA of the CDR3: TGTGCCTGCCAAACGTTAGAAGAGACCCAGTACTTC. Its translation is CACQTLEETQYF.

The chain employs TRBV6-2 or TRBV6-3 and TRBJ2-2, with a possible D match to TRBD1 (6 bases). Per germline, CDR1 MNHEY and CDR2 SVGEGT. The germline V and J ends were trimmed by 7 bases and 2 bases, with 17 bases remaining between them. The CDR3 sequence is 16 residues long. CDR3 nucleotides: TGTGCCAGCACCAATCCCGGGACAAGAAACACCGGGGAGCTGTTTTTT. This codes for CASTNPGTRNTGELFF.

This clonotype was observed a handful of times. The rearrangement uses TRBV29-1 and TRBJ1-1; D gene unclear. Germline lookup yields CDR1 SQVTM and CDR2 ANQGSEA. V was shortened by 4 bases and J by 0 bases, with 12 bases between the two germline ends. The CDR3 is 14 amino acids. The CDR3 loop reads CSVVSPWVNTEAFF. Here the CDR3 DNA reads TGCAGCGTTGTTTCGCCCTGGGTGAACACTGAAGCTTTCTTT.

This chain connects TRBV2 to TRBJ2-7; 8 bases align to TRBD2. This CDR3 has 14 residues. Germline loops: CDR1 SNHLY, CDR2 FYNNEI. The ends lost 8 bases at V and 2 bases at J; junction bases unmatched: 8. The CDR3 reads CASGRLSGAYEQYF. CDR3 DNA: TGTGCCAGCGGACGCCTTAGCGGGGCCTACGAGCAGTACTTC.